This entry features one TCR beta chain sequence. This clone was seen at least ten times. The antigen this receptor binds is unknown. Within one base of it there is no much larger clone, and no base qualities were kept. The entry originates in a study of shared clonotypes between healthy human individuals (dated by TCRdb to the early 2020s). About the full investigation: Three men and two women, aged 18 to 49 years, made up the cohort. Blood TCR repertoires of a handful of healthy adults were deeply sequenced to estimate repertoire size and the extent of clonotype sharing between individuals. To increase sequencing depth and limit assay-specific biases, different laboratories used diverse techniques to prepare libraries and sequence TCR repertoires. Per donor, three plates each were used for CD4 naive and CD4 memory, two for CD8 naive, and one for CD8 memory. Each donor's leukapheresis produced roughly between roughly 0.85 and 10 billion PBMCs. Overall study results and their limits: Pairwise subsampling indicated that sequencing depth was expected to affect the degree of clonotype sharing among donors. Larger estimated clonotype richness was generally found for naive subsets than for memory subsets. Incomplete sequencing was indicated by rarefaction of sorted-subset datasets, despite the large sequencing depth. When several donors were compared, the shared fraction of clonotypes was around 5% for naive CD4, about 4% for naive CD8, more than 2% for memory CD4, and about 0.36% for memory CD8. Sampling was restricted to blood, and TCR repertoires in tissues likely differ from the TCR repertoires found in blood. The small number of donors limited the genetic and exposure-history diversity represented. Higher generation probabilities were observed for clonotypes shared by all four sorted-subset donors than for non-shared clonotypes.

Using the deep immunoSEQ assay, TCR CDR3 regions were amplified from genomic DNA by multiplex PCR. For each cell subset, the extracted genomic DNA was distributed evenly across all wells of several immunoSEQ 96-well plates, and each plate served as one replicate. For sorted subsets, each replicate PCR was loaded with about 0.2 ug genomic DNA, equivalent to 30,000 or so T cell genomes. Purified libraries were quantified with a Qubit 3.0 fluorometer, sized on a Bioanalyzer 2100, and re-quantified with the KAPA Library Quantification kit. Every immunoSEQ 96-well plate was sequenced on a dedicated single-read 150-cycle Illumina NextSeq 550 flow cell. In the paper's pipeline: Because the immunoSEQ output included only junctional sequences and no quality scores, the filtering could not be the same as the filtering used for full-length reads. Sequences were annotated with PyIR, a Python wrapper for IgBLAST v1.9, using IMGT germline references to assign V/J genes and CDR3. Reads were filtered out if the reads had weak V/J assignments (E-value above 1e-6), no CDR3, stop codons, out-of-frame junctions, or ambiguous translated residues. A V3J clonotype was defined by an identical inferred V gene, J gene, and CDR3 amino acid sequence. Percentage overlap between repertoires was computed as shared unique clonotypes divided by the size of the smaller repertoire. Richness of each repertoire was evaluated using RTK rarefaction, the Chao1 estimator, and Recon v2.1 estimates of unobserved clonotypes. OLGA was used to compute generation probabilities for all TCRbeta clonotypes that the gDNA method yielded from four donors. Here the immuneACCESS table is served through TCRdb, limited to in-frame sequences with V and J called. Missing clones are a known gap in these copies; in checked studies unresolved V genes cover under half, and the rest lacks a known reason. V, J and clone size were drawn from that table, and D and trimming were deduced from the DNA. This sample is represented by 300,000 to 400,000 clones; roughly 70% of them were singletons. Clones ranked in the top ten supply over 9% of the sample.

The donors were healthy, HIV-negative adults who had no recently reported acute infections or vaccinations. Every donor was a Caucasian adult residing in Nashville, Tennessee, USA. Magnetic negative selection was used to enrich CD4+ T cells, after which naive cells were positively selected on CD45RA and the negative fraction became the memory subset. Blood was obtained by leukapheresis, after which PBMCs were separated by Ficoll-Histopaque density gradient centrifugation and cryopreserved in liquid nitrogen vapor phase. Analytical flow cytometry was used to check the purity and quantity of every magnetically sorted T cell population. From each sorted fraction, genomic DNA was isolated and quantified by UV absorbance on a Nanodrop 2000c. Deletion took 2 bases off V and 1 base off J, with a span of 6 bases between the germline ends. Via the germline V gene (reference sequence), CDR1 is SGHNT and CDR2 YYREEE. Including the terminal cysteine and phenylalanine, the CDR3 comprises 13 residues. Only the CDR3 part of the read is kept: 39 bases, read in frame from the first base.

Specimen: memory CD4+ T cells sorted from blood. This specimen's cell subset or site label, interpreted: CD45RA-negative fraction. The origin of this receptor is a man aged 25 to 40 in good health. The chain uses TRBV5-4 and TRBJ1-1, with an unclear D gene assignment. Here is the DNA: TGTGCCAGCAGCTTAGTAGCGAACACTGAAGCTTTCTTT. Translation gives CASSLVANTEAFF.